This T cell receptor beta chain appears in the sequencing data of a study of CD8 T cells in ankylosing spondylitis. The length of the CDR3 is 14 residues. Overall study findings and caveats: Prior work had noted some motif variants in reactive arthritis blood and synovial fluid. Characteristic of ankylosing spondylitis blood, it appeared, was a TCR beta motif comprising roughly 8 highly homologous variants. A CD8+ phenotype characterized the disease-linked clones, which were relatively rare in peripheral blood.

It was by quantitative 5'-RACE with molecular barcodes that TCR beta libraries were made. Via MiXCR, TCRdb re-called the 5' RACE reads, giving one row per CDR3 protein. Among approximately 520,000 distinct CDR3 sequences listed, approximately 5% were seen once. Comments on this clonotype: The antigen remains unidentified.

This receptor was taken from a male donor with ankylosing spondylitis. The gene calls are TRBV21-1 and TRBJ2-3. TRBV21-1 is annotated as a pseudogene. Sequenced input: blood, either unsorted or a sorted T cell fraction (not recorded which). DNA for the CDR3: TGTGCCAGCAGCAAAGCTAGGGTGGCAGATACGCAGTATTTT. Translated: CASSKARVADTQYF.